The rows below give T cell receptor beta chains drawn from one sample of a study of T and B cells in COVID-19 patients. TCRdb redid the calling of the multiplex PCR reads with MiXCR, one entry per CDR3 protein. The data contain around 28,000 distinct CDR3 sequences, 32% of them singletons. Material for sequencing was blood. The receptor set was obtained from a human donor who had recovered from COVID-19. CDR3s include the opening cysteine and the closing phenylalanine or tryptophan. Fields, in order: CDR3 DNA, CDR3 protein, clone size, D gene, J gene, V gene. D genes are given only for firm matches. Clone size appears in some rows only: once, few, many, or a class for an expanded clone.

CDR3 DNA: TGTGCCAGCAGGAAACAGGGCCAAGCCTACAATGAGCAGTTCTTC
CDR3 protein: CASRKQGQAYNEQFF
clone size: -
D gene: -
J gene: TRBJ2-1
V gene: TRBV27

CDR3 DNA: TGCAGCGCGAGGCTTGGGGGTTTTTACACTGAAGCTTTCTTT
CDR3 protein: CSARLGGFYTEAFF
clone size: -
D gene: -
J gene: TRBJ1-1
V gene: TRBV29-1

CDR3 DNA: TGTGCCAGCAGCAAAGAGACCCAGTACTTC
CDR3 protein: CASSKETQYF
clone size: medium-sized
D gene: -
J gene: TRBJ2-5
V gene: TRBV13

CDR3 DNA: TGTGCCACTCAGGGGGCAGGGGACAAAAACATTCAGTACTTC
CDR3 protein: CATQGAGDKNIQYF
clone size: -
D gene: TRBD1
J gene: TRBJ2-4
V gene: TRBV24-1

CDR3 DNA: TGTGCCAGCAGCCCTTTATTCAGGGCTGAAGCTTTCTTT
CDR3 protein: CASSPLFRAEAFF
clone size: few
D gene: -
J gene: TRBJ1-1
V gene: TRBV6-2/TRBV6-3

CDR3 DNA: TGCAGTGCTAGGGATGATACCGGGGAGCTGTTTTTT
CDR3 protein: CSARDDTGELFF
clone size: once
D gene: -
J gene: TRBJ2-2
V gene: TRBV20-1

CDR3 DNA: TGTGCCAGCAAGGACCAGGGAGGTAGTAGCAATCAGCCCCAGCATTTT
CDR3 protein: CASKDQGGSSNQPQHF
clone size: -
D gene: -
J gene: TRBJ1-5
V gene: TRBV7-2

CDR3 DNA: TGTGCCAGCAGTTACTCGACAGGGTACTATGGCTACACCTTC
CDR3 protein: CASSYSTGYYGYTF
clone size: few
D gene: TRBD1
J gene: TRBJ1-2
V gene: TRBV6-2/TRBV6-3

CDR3 DNA: TGTGCCAGCAGTTTAAACGGGGGAACTAATGAAAAACTGTTTTTT
CDR3 protein: CASSLNGGTNEKLFF
clone size: few
D gene: -
J gene: TRBJ1-4
V gene: TRBV27

CDR3 DNA: TGTGCCAGCAGTCTAGGACAGGGTGACGGAAACACCATATATTTT
CDR3 protein: CASSLGQGDGNTIYF
clone size: -
D gene: TRBD1
J gene: TRBJ1-3
V gene: TRBV6-5

CDR3 DNA: TGTGCCAGCAGTGAAGTTGTGGCAGGGGGCATAGCTTTCTTT
CDR3 protein: CASSEVVAGGIAFF
clone size: few
D gene: TRBD1
J gene: TRBJ1-1
V gene: TRBV6-1

CDR3 DNA: TGCAGCGTTGGAGGGGGCGCTGGGGCCAACGTCCTGACTTTC
CDR3 protein: CSVGGGAGANVLTF
clone size: medium-sized
D gene: TRBD1
J gene: TRBJ2-6
V gene: TRBV29-1

CDR3 DNA: TGTGCCAGCAGGGGGTCGGGCGGGGTTATGAATGAGCAGTTCTTC
CDR3 protein: CASRGSGGVMNEQFF
clone size: once
D gene: -
J gene: TRBJ2-1
V gene: TRBV7-9

CDR3 DNA: TGTGCCAGCAGGGGACAGGGGACTGGAAACACCATATATTTT
CDR3 protein: CASRGQGTGNTIYF
clone size: -
D gene: TRBD1
J gene: TRBJ1-3
V gene: TRBV12-3/TRBV12-4

CDR3 DNA: TGTGCCAGCAGTTACGCGACTAGCGGGAGTGTCGGGGAGCTGTTTTTT
CDR3 protein: CASSYATSGSVGELFF
clone size: many
D gene: TRBD2
J gene: TRBJ2-2
V gene: TRBV6-2/TRBV6-3

CDR3 DNA: TGTGCCAGCAGATATGTGGGCCGGAACACTGAAGCTTTCTTT
CDR3 protein: CASRYVGRNTEAFF
clone size: -
D gene: -
J gene: TRBJ1-1
V gene: TRBV6-5

CDR3 DNA: TGCAGCGTTGATCTAGCGGGAGGGGGGGAGCAGTACTTC
CDR3 protein: CSVDLAGGGEQYF
clone size: medium-sized
D gene: TRBD2
J gene: TRBJ2-7
V gene: TRBV29-1

CDR3 DNA: TGTGCCAGCTCAACCGAGGTCAATCAGCCCCAGCATTTT
CDR3 protein: CASSTEVNQPQHF
clone size: few
D gene: -
J gene: TRBJ1-5
V gene: TRBV18

CDR3 DNA: TGCAGCGTAGGATATGGAGTACTACACTACGAGCAGTACTTC
CDR3 protein: CSVGYGVLHYEQYF
clone size: medium-sized
D gene: -
J gene: TRBJ2-7
V gene: TRBV29-1

CDR3 DNA: TGCGCCAGCAGCCAGGCCCTTCCTGGGAGCCGCGAAAAACTGTTTTTT
CDR3 protein: CASSQALPGSREKLFF
clone size: -
D gene: -
J gene: TRBJ1-4
V gene: TRBV4-2

CDR3 DNA: TGTGCCAGCAGCTCGAGTGGGGCACCTACGGATGAGCAGTTCTTC
CDR3 protein: CASSSSGAPTDEQFF
clone size: -
D gene: -
J gene: TRBJ2-1
V gene: TRBV7-2

CDR3 DNA: TGTGCCAGCAGCTTCGGACAAACCTTAGCGGGGGGCCACGAGCAGTACTTC
CDR3 protein: CASSFGQTLAGGHEQYF
clone size: few
D gene: TRBD2
J gene: TRBJ2-7
V gene: TRBV5-4

CDR3 DNA: TGTGCCAGCAGTTTCGATGTTCAACGAGGGCCGTATAGCAATCAGCCCCAGCATTTT
CDR3 protein: CASSFDVQRGPYSNQPQHF
clone size: few
D gene: -
J gene: TRBJ1-5
V gene: TRBV6-2/TRBV6-3

CDR3 DNA: TGTGCCATCAGTGAGGGGGATACGCAGTATTTT
CDR3 protein: CAISEGDTQYF
clone size: few
D gene: -
J gene: TRBJ2-3
V gene: TRBV10-3

CDR3 DNA: TGTGCCAGTAGTATAGATGGGACAGGGGGAACAGATACGCAGTATTTT
CDR3 protein: CASSIDGTGGTDTQYF
clone size: few
D gene: TRBD1
J gene: TRBJ2-3
V gene: TRBV19

CDR3 DNA: TGCGCCAGCAGACCCCTTCCGACTAGCGCCGCAGATACGCAGTATTTT
CDR3 protein: CASRPLPTSAADTQYF
clone size: -
D gene: TRBD2
J gene: TRBJ2-3
V gene: TRBV5-1

CDR3 DNA: TGTGCCAGCGGACGGACAGGGGGGTCCGGGGTCCCAACCTACGAGCAGTACTTC
CDR3 protein: CASGRTGGSGVPTYEQYF
clone size: few
D gene: TRBD1
J gene: TRBJ2-7
V gene: TRBV11-1

CDR3 DNA: TGTGCCAGCAGTTTGAACAGGGCTGGAAACACCATATATTTT
CDR3 protein: CASSLNRAGNTIYF
clone size: few
D gene: -
J gene: TRBJ1-3
V gene: TRBV6-5

CDR3 DNA: TGTGCCAGCAGCGGTACTAGCGGGAGGGGCACCGGGGAGCTGTTTTTT
CDR3 protein: CASSGTSGRGTGELFF
clone size: -
D gene: TRBD2
J gene: TRBJ2-2
V gene: TRBV7-2

CDR3 DNA: TGTGCCTGGAGTGTAGGGTTTGGGCAGCTCTCTGGAAACACCATATATTTT
CDR3 protein: CAWSVGFGQLSGNTIYF
clone size: few
D gene: -
J gene: TRBJ1-3
V gene: TRBV30

CDR3 DNA: TGTGCCAGCAGCTTGGGTCTATCACAAGAGACCCAGTACTTC
CDR3 protein: CASSLGLSQETQYF
clone size: once
D gene: -
J gene: TRBJ2-5
V gene: TRBV6-2/TRBV6-3

CDR3 DNA: TGTGCCAGCACCCCGGGACAGGGGGGTTACGAGCAGTACTTC
CDR3 protein: CASTPGQGGYEQYF
clone size: few
D gene: TRBD1
J gene: TRBJ2-7
V gene: TRBV5-6

CDR3 DNA: TGCGCCAGCAGCCAAGTGGTGGCAGGGGGTGGAGATACGCAGTATTTT
CDR3 protein: CASSQVVAGGGDTQYF
clone size: -
D gene: TRBD1
J gene: TRBJ2-3
V gene: TRBV4-2

CDR3 DNA: TGCAGCGTGAGAAATAGCAATCAGCCCCAGCATTTT
CDR3 protein: CSVRNSNQPQHF
clone size: medium-sized
D gene: -
J gene: TRBJ1-5
V gene: TRBV29-1

CDR3 DNA: TGTGCCAGCAGTTACATAGGAGGTATAGATACGCAGTATTTT
CDR3 protein: CASSYIGGIDTQYF
clone size: few
D gene: -
J gene: TRBJ2-3
V gene: TRBV6-2/TRBV6-3

CDR3 DNA: TGCAGTGCCTCTGACGCTTTCTTT
CDR3 protein: CSASDAFF
clone size: -
D gene: -
J gene: TRBJ1-1
V gene: TRBV20-1

CDR3 DNA: TGTGCCATCAGTGATCCCGGCTCTGGAAACACCATATATTTT
CDR3 protein: CAISDPGSGNTIYF
clone size: -
D gene: -
J gene: TRBJ1-3
V gene: TRBV10-3

CDR3 DNA: TGTGCCAGCAGCCGACAGGGGCTAGACGAGCAGTACTTC
CDR3 protein: CASSRQGLDEQYF
clone size: -
D gene: TRBD1
J gene: TRBJ2-7
V gene: TRBV6-5

CDR3 DNA: TGTGCCAGCAGGTTATCACAGGACACCGGGGAGCTGTTTTTT
CDR3 protein: CASRLSQDTGELFF
clone size: many
D gene: -
J gene: TRBJ2-2
V gene: TRBV6-1

CDR3 DNA: TGTGCCAGCAGCTTCGGGACTGACGGGGATACGCAGTATTTT
CDR3 protein: CASSFGTDGDTQYF
clone size: few
D gene: -
J gene: TRBJ2-3
V gene: TRBV7-2

CDR3 DNA: TGTGCCAGCAGTGAAGGGACAGGGGGAACCTGGAACACCGGGGAGCTGTTTTTT
CDR3 protein: CASSEGTGGTWNTGELFF
clone size: -
D gene: TRBD1
J gene: TRBJ2-2
V gene: TRBV6-5

CDR3 DNA: TGTGCCAGCAGTTACCGAGGAGGCGGGCCGAGCACTGAAGCTTTCTTT
CDR3 protein: CASSYRGGGPSTEAFF
clone size: few
D gene: -
J gene: TRBJ1-1
V gene: TRBV6-5

CDR3 DNA: TGTGCCAGCTCATCGTCCCGGGACTTTTTCCAAAGCTCCTACGAGCAGTACTTC
CDR3 protein: CASSSSRDFFQSSYEQYF
clone size: -
D gene: -
J gene: TRBJ2-7
V gene: TRBV18

CDR3 DNA: TGTGCCAGTAGTATAGGTCTGATGAACACTGAAGCTTTCTTT
CDR3 protein: CASSIGLMNTEAFF
clone size: few
D gene: -
J gene: TRBJ1-1
V gene: TRBV19

CDR3 DNA: TGCGCCAGCAGCTTGGTGGCTCCATCTAGCACAGATACGCAGTATTTT
CDR3 protein: CASSLVAPSSTDTQYF
clone size: -
D gene: -
J gene: TRBJ2-3
V gene: TRBV5-1

CDR3 DNA: TGTGCCAGCAGGCGGCCCACGGGCGAGCAGTACTTC
CDR3 protein: CASRRPTGEQYF
clone size: -
D gene: -
J gene: TRBJ2-7
V gene: TRBV27

CDR3 DNA: TGTGCCAGCAGCTTAGCGACAGGCTACAATTCACCCCTCCACTTT
CDR3 protein: CASSLATGYNSPLHF
clone size: -
D gene: -
J gene: TRBJ1-6
V gene: TRBV7-2

CDR3 DNA: TGTGCCAGTAGTATAGCGGGGGAAGCTGAAGCTTTCTTT
CDR3 protein: CASSIAGEAEAFF
clone size: few
D gene: -
J gene: TRBJ1-1
V gene: TRBV19

CDR3 DNA: TGTGCCAGCATCTATGCGACCCTCAACACCGGGGAGCTGTTTTTT
CDR3 protein: CASIYATLNTGELFF
clone size: few
D gene: -
J gene: TRBJ2-2
V gene: TRBV12-3/TRBV12-4

CDR3 DNA: TGTGCCAGTACCGGGACAGGGAACTACAACGAGCAGTACTTC
CDR3 protein: CASTGTGNYNEQYF
clone size: -
D gene: TRBD1
J gene: TRBJ2-7
V gene: TRBV19

CDR3 DNA: TGCGCCAGCAGCCAAGATCGGACTAGCGGGACTGTAGGGGAGCAGTACTTC
CDR3 protein: CASSQDRTSGTVGEQYF
clone size: -
D gene: TRBD2
J gene: TRBJ2-7
V gene: TRBV4-3

CDR3 DNA: TGTGCCATCAGTGAGTCGAAGAGAGGGGCGGGAGGGCGGTCCTACGAGCAGTACTTC
CDR3 protein: CAISESKRGAGGRSYEQYF
clone size: -
D gene: TRBD2
J gene: TRBJ2-7
V gene: TRBV10-3

CDR3 DNA: TGCGCCAGCAGCCCGGGGGGCAGCTCCTACAATGAGCAGTTCTTC
CDR3 protein: CASSPGGSSYNEQFF
clone size: -
D gene: -
J gene: TRBJ2-1
V gene: TRBV5-6

CDR3 DNA: TGTGCCAGCAGTTCCCAGGCGACACCCCTCCACTTT
CDR3 protein: CASSSQATPLHF
clone size: few
D gene: -
J gene: TRBJ1-6
V gene: TRBV12-3/TRBV12-4

CDR3 DNA: TGCAGTGCTAGTAAGCTAGCGGTAACCTACGAGCAGTACTTC
CDR3 protein: CSASKLAVTYEQYF
clone size: -
D gene: TRBD2
J gene: TRBJ2-7
V gene: TRBV20-1